Presented here are 23 T cell receptor beta chains from one specimen sequenced in a study of shared clonotypes between healthy human individuals. Sequenced by immunoSEQ multiplex PCR; TCRdb stores in-frame clones only, minus some. The sample holds about 470,000 clones; about 85% are singletons and the top ten take around 14%. Source material: PBMCs. These TCRs come from a woman between 35 and 50 years old in good health. Some clones in this sample may be carry-over from other donors' samples.

The chain links TRBV7-3 to TRBJ2-7; 11 nucleotides line up with TRBD2. V gave up 0 bases and J gave up 5 bases; unmatched junction bases: 6. This CDR3 has 16 residues. Germline-derived CDR1 and CDR2 are SGHTA and FQGTGA. CDR3 nucleotide sequence: TGTGCCAGCAGCTTAACGGGCCTAGCGGGAGGCAACGAGCAGTACTTC. Translating gives CASSLTGLAGGNEQYF.

This clone was detected once. The J gene is TRBJ1-4, the V gene TRBV28; D call uncertain. Trimming cost V 3 bases and J 8 bases, with 13 bases left between them. The CDR3 covers 14 residues. Germline lookup yields CDR1 MDHEN and CDR2 SYDVKM. The CDR3 nucleotides read TGTGCCAGCAGTTTCCGCGACTTTTTGGAAAAACTGTTTTTT. Amino acids: CASSFRDFLEKLFF.

The chain has TRBV2 and TRBJ1-2; TRBD1 is a possible D gene (5 bases). Trimming left V 4 bases short and J 2 bases short, with 14 bases between. From germline, CDR1 is SNHLY and CDR2 FYNNEI. The CDR3 is 15 residues long. CDR3 DNA sequence: TGTGCCAGCAGTGGGGGTTCAGGGACGAACTATGGCTACACCTTC. Translation: CASSGGSGTNYGYTF.

The V gene is TRBV11-2, the J gene TRBJ2-1, with TRBD1 identical over 8 bases. The CDR3 consists of 14 residues. With 5 bases clipped from V and 7 bases from J, the junction kept 7 bases outside the gene matches. Germline CDR1 SGHAT, CDR2 FQNNGV. The CDR3 sequence is CASSPGNRGNEQFF. CDR3 sequence (DNA): TGTGCCAGCAGCCCGGGTAACAGGGGGAATGAGCAGTTCTTC.

The CDR3 protein is CASSPGTGGFVNQPQHF. CDR3 nucleotide sequence: TGTGCCAGCAGTCCAGGGACAGGGGGCTTCGTCAATCAGCCCCAGCATTTT. J is TRBJ1-5 and V is TRBV27; the match to TRBD1 covers 12 bases. This CDR3 spans 17 amino acids. CDR1 and CDR2 (germline): MNHEY, SMNVEV (reference sequence). V lost 5 bases to trimming and J lost 3 bases; unmatched junction nucleotides: 8.

The chain has TRBV19 and TRBJ1-2, with D uncertain. Germline lookup yields CDR1 LNHDA and CDR2 SQIVND (reference sequence). The CDR3 spans 12 residues. The V end was cut by 7 bases, the J end by 2 bases, with 8 bases between. CDR3 sequence: CASTRDNYGYTF. The DNA of the CDR3 is TGTGCCAGTACGAGAGACAACTATGGCTACACCTTC.

Only one count was recorded for this clone. J is TRBJ2-3 and V is TRBV2, with D possibly being TRBD2 (6 bases). The CDR3 loop spans 15 amino acids. Per germline, CDR1 SNHLY and CDR2 FYNNEI. V lost 2 bases to trimming and J lost 4 bases, with 13 bases between them. CDR3 nucleotides: TGTGCCAGCAGTGAATTGGCGGGATCGGCAGATACGCAGTATTTT. It encodes CASSELAGSADTQYF.

V is TRBV11-2 and J is TRBJ2-1; TRBD2 matches at 7 bases. CDR1 and CDR2 (germline): SGHAT, FQNNGV. The CDR3 runs 15 residues. Losses at the gene ends were 7 bases for V and 8 bases for J; bases not matched to a gene: 14. The CDR3 sequence is CASTLGAGSSYEQFF. DNA for the CDR3: TGTGCCAGCACCCTGGGAGCGGGATCTTCATATGAGCAGTTCTTC.

The chain carries TRBV7-2 and TRBJ2-5, with D tentatively TRBD2 (6 bases). This CDR3 is 15 amino acids long. V dropped 5 bases and J dropped 2 bases, with 15 bases sitting between them. CDR1 and CDR2 (germline): SGHTA, FQGNSA. The CDR3 region is CASSMTRLPQETQYF. DNA for the CDR3: TGTGCCAGCAGCATGACTAGGTTGCCTCAAGAGACCCAGTACTTC.

This clone was counted a single time. V gene TRBV6-6 combines with J gene TRBJ2-1, with D possibly being TRBD1 (6 bases). Germline V gene sequence: CDR1 MNHNY, CDR2 SVGAGI (reference sequence). The CDR3 sequence is 16 residues long. Between the trimmed V and J ends, which lost 2 bases and 5 bases, there was a span of 16 bases. The CDR3 sequence: CASSYRPGTSNNEQFF. The CDR3 nucleotides read TGTGCCAGCAGTTACCGTCCCGGGACATCGAACAATGAGCAGTTCTTC.

This sequence joins TRBV11-3 and TRBJ2-3; D is unclear. Germline CDR1 reads SGHNT; CDR2 reads YENEEA. The CDR3 is made up of 14 amino acids. V was shortened by 5 bases and J by 6 bases, with 15 bases between the two germline ends. The CDR3 region is CASSPNQAMDTQYF. The CDR3 nucleotides are TGTGCCAGCAGCCCCAACCAGGCGATGGATACGCAGTATTTT.

The chain carries TRBV30 and TRBJ1-1, with D maybe TRBD1 (6 bases). The CDR3 totals 16 residues. V gave up 2 bases and J gave up 4 bases, with 20 bases separating them. Germline CDR1 and CDR2: GTSNPN and SVGIG (reference sequence). CDR3 region: CAWSPLGGARVTEAFF. DNA for the CDR3: TGTGCCTGGAGTCCCCTGGGGGGGGCGCGGGTCACTGAAGCTTTCTTT.

The chain joins TRBV28 to TRBJ2-2, with D perhaps assigned TRBD1 or TRBD2 (7 bases each). CDR1 is MDHEN, CDR2 SYDVKM, per germline. The V gene lost 5 bases and the J gene lost 4 bases, with 17 bases spanning the gap. The CDR3 has 16 amino acids. CDR3 sequence reads: CASSHLGGTATGELFF. CDR3 nucleotides: TGTGCCAGCAGTCATTTGGGGGGGACAGCCACCGGGGAGCTGTTTTTT.

Of note for this clone: The germline gene is not matched at one end of the junction; a read error may be the cause. V gene TRBV9 combines with J gene TRBJ2-2, with D unclear. Germline values: CDR1 SGDLS, CDR2 YYNGEE. The CDR3 extends over 12 amino acids. The DNA for the CDR3 is TGTGCCAGCAGCGTAGTCGACGGGCAGCTGTTTTTT. Its protein product is CASSVVDGQLFF.

In the case of this clone: One end of the junction does not line up with germline, which may come from a read error. The chain links TRBV11-1 to TRBJ2-2; D is possibly TRBD2 (6 bases). The V gene's germline CDR1 is SGHAT and CDR2 FQDESV (reference sequence). This CDR3 contains 14 residues. The CDR3 nucleotides are TGTGCCAGCCGGGGACTGCAGAGCTTCGGGGGGCTGTTTTTT. This gives the protein CASRGLQSFGGLFF.

The rearrangement links TRBV30 to TRBJ2-6; no clear D. CDR3 length equals 15 residues. Germline V gene data show CDR1 as GTSNPN and CDR2 as SVGIG (reference sequence). Trimming removed 3 bases at V and 3 bases at J, with 12 bases between. The CDR3 loop is CAWRKEGFGANVLTF. In DNA, the CDR3 is TGTGCCTGGAGAAAGGAAGGTTTTGGGGCCAACGTCCTGACTTTC. Combining the CDR3 with reference TRBV30 and TRBJ2-6 gives the whole variable domain SQTIHQWPATLVQPVGSPLSLECTVEGTSNPNLYWYRQAAGRGLQLLFYSVGIGQISSEVPQNLSASRPQDRQFILSSKKLLLSDSGFYLCAWRKEGFGANVLTFGAGSRLTVL.

J is TRBJ2-6 and V is TRBV7-9; a possible D gene is TRBD1 (6 bases). Germline V gives CDR1 SEHNR, CDR2 FQNEAQ (reference sequence). This CDR3 has 17 residues. With 5 bases removed from V and 3 bases from J, the gap between germline ends came to 17 bases. CDR3 nucleotide sequence: TGTGCCAGCAGCCCCACGACAGGCCGGGGTGGGGCCAACGTCCTGACTTTC. Encoded protein: CASSPTTGRGGANVLTF. The whole variable domain, remainder taken from reference TRBV7-9 and TRBJ2-6, is DTGVSQNPRHKITKRGQNVTFRCDPISEHNRLYWYRQTLGQGPEFLTYFQNEAQLEKSRLLSDRFSAERPKGSFSTLEIQRTEQGDSAMYLCASSPTTGRGGANVLTFGAGSRLTVL.

The chain links TRBV13 to TRBJ2-5; 10 nucleotides align to TRBD2. The CDR3 covers 15 residues. J gave up 4 bases and V 3 bases, and 5 bases lay outside the gene matches. The V gene's germline CDR1 is PRHDT and CDR2 FYEKMQ (reference sequence). The CDR3 here is CASSFDLAGAETQYF. CDR3 DNA sequence: TGTGCCAGCAGCTTCGATCTAGCGGGAGCAGAGACCCAGTACTTC.

The gene calls are TRBV30 and TRBJ2-6; D gene uncertain. The CDR3 has 12 amino acids. Germline CDR1 and CDR2: GTSNPN and SVGIG (reference sequence). The V end was cut by 4 bases, the J end by 2 bases, with 3 bases between. The CDR3 sequence: CAWTAGANVLTF. CDR3 DNA: TGTGCCTGGACCGCTGGGGCCAACGTCCTGACTTTC. The variable domain in full, with the rest retrieved from reference TRBV30 and TRBJ2-6, is SQTIHQWPATLVQPVGSPLSLECTVEGTSNPNLYWYRQAAGRGLQLLFYSVGIGQISSEVPQNLSASRPQDRQFILSSKKLLLSDSGFYLCAWTAGANVLTFGAGSRLTVL.

The rearrangement joins TRBV19 to TRBJ1-2; no reliable D call. The V gene's germline CDR1 is LNHDA and CDR2 SQIVND (reference sequence). Trimming took 1 base from V and 4 from J, leaving 10 bases between them. The length of the CDR3 is 14 residues. The CDR3, as DNA: TGTGCCAGTAGTATAGCCGGAAGGCCCTATGGCTACACCTTC. Encoded protein: CASSIAGRPYGYTF.

This chain joins TRBV28 and TRBJ1-3; D is possibly TRBD1 (5 bases). The V gene's germline CDR1 is MDHEN and CDR2 SYDVKM. V lost 3 bases, J lost 0 bases, and 12 bases lay in between. The CDR3 loop spans 16 amino acids. Written as DNA, the CDR3 is TGTGCCAGCAGTTTTAGAGGGACCCTCTCTGGAAACACCATATATTTT. Translating it yields CASSFRGTLSGNTIYF. Variable domain in full (rest from reference TRBV28 and TRBJ1-3): DVKVTQSSRYLVKRTGEKVFLECVQDMDHENMFWYRQDPGLGLRLIYFSYDVKMKEKGDIPEGYSVSREKKERFSLILESASTNQTSMYLCASSFRGTLSGNTIYFGEGSWLTVV.

The CDR3 reads CASSGRATEKLFF. In DNA form, the CDR3 reads TGTGCCAGCTCCGGGAGGGCTACTGAAAAACTGTTTTTT. The chain employs TRBV7-2 and TRBJ1-4; D uncertain. This CDR3 is built from 13 residues. Trimming stripped 8 bases from V and 7 bases from J, with 14 bases between. Germline CDR1 SGHTA, CDR2 FQGNSA. Together with reference TRBV7-2 and TRBJ1-4, the CDR3 gives the full variable domain: GAGVSQSPSNKVTEKGKDVELRCDPISGHTALYWYRQSLGQGLEFLIYFQGNSAPDKSGLPSDRFSAERTGGSVSTLTIQRTQQEDSAVYLCASSGRATEKLFFGSGTQLSVL.

This chain links TRBV11-3 with TRBJ2-1, with unresolved D. V lost 5 bases and J lost 3, with 8 bases in between. This CDR3 comprises 13 residues. Per the germline V gene, CDR1 is SGHNT and CDR2 is YENEEA. DNA for the CDR3: TGTGCCAGCAGCACCAACCTCTACAATGAGCAGTTCTTC. Protein: CASSTNLYNEQFF. Filled out from reference TRBV11-3 and TRBJ2-1, the complete variable domain reads EAGVVQSPRYKIIEKKQPVAFWCNPISGHNTLYWYLQNLGQGPELLIRYENEEAVDDSQLPKDRFSAERLKGVDSTLKIQPAELGDSAVYLCASSTNLYNEQFFGPGTRLTVL.